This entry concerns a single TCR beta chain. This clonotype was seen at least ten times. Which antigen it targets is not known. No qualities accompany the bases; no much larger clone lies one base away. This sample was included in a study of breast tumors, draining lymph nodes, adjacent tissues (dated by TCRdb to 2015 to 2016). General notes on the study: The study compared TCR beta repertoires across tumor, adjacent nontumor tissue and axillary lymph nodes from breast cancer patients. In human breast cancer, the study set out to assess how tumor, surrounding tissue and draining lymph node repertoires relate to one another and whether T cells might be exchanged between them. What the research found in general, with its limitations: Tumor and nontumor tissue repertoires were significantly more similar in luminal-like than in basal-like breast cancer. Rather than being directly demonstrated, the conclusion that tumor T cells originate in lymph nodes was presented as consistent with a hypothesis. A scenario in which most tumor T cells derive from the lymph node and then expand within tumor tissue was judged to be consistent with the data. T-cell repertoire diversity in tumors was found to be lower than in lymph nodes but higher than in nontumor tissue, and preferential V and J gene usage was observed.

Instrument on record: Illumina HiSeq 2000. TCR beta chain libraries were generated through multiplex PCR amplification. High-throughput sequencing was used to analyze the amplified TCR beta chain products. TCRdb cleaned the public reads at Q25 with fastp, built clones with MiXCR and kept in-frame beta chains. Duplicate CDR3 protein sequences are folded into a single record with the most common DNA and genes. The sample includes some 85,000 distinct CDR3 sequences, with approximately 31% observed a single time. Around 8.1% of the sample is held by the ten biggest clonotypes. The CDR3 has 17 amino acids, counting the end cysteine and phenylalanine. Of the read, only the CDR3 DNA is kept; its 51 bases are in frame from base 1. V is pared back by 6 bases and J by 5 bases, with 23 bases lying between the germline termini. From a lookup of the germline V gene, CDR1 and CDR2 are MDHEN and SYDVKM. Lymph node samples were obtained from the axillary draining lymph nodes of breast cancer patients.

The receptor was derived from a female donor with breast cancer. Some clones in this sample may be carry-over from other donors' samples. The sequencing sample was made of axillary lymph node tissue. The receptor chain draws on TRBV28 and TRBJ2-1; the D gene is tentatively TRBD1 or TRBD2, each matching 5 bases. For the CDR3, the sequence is CASSQLPGTSKDNEQFF. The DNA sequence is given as TGTGCCAGCAGCCAGCTGCCGGGGACCTCAAAGGACAATGAGCAGTTCTTC.